Described below is a single T cell receptor beta chain sequence and its context. Its target is unknown. The TCR beta CDR3 regions underwent amplification using RNA transcripts as the source. A first-round RT-PCR of the TCR CDR3 used the HTBI primer set. TCRdb re-analysed the multiplex PCR reads in MiXCR, keeping a single row per CDR3 protein. The table lists hundreds of thousands of distinct CDR3 sequences, 13% to 15% of them singletons. The sample originates from a study of T cells in Graves' hyperthyroidism and ophthalmopathy. Study-wide results and limits: Most thyroid-expanded clonotypes above 0.001 were also found in blood. Before onset, by a median of approximately 6.8 months, the model predicted ophthalmopathy. Ophthalmopathy was distinguished from stable hyperthyroidism by 13 V-J signatures.

For Graves' hyperthyroidism to be stable, ophthalmopathy could not progress within 18 months. The sequencing input was blood. This clonotype originated in a young woman with Graves' hyperthyroidism.

In DNA form, the CDR3 reads TGTGCCAGCAGCTTACTGCCGACGACAGGTCCTAGCTCCTACAATGAGCAGTTCTTC. Translating it yields CASSLLPTTGPSSYNEQFF. The chain links TRBV7-6 to TRBJ2-1; possible D gene TRBD1, 6 bases. Trimming shortened V by 2 bases and J by 0 bases, and 20 bases separated the two germline ends. The CDR3 is 19 amino acids. The germline V gene encodes CDR1 SGHVS and CDR2 FNYEAQ.